This T cell receptor beta chain stems from a study of Ad26.COV2.S vaccination and SARS-CoV-2 variants. Across the study: It was the COV1001 Ad26.COV2.S trial arm that included the donor.

About this clone itself: Antigen unknown.

Deletions cut 5 bases from V and 1 base from J, with 20 bases between. CDR3 length: 17 amino acids. Germline V gene data show CDR1 as SGHTA and CDR2 as FQGNSA. The treatment is: 15 to 20 received Ad26.COV2.S at low or high dose, single or two shots; 5 received placebo; per-sample allocation not given. Samples analyzed were those drawn on day 63 after the first vaccine or placebo injection. Donation came from an adult in Boston who was aged 18-55 years. The data were produced by immunoSEQ multiplex PCR, yet TCRdb's version contains in-frame clones alone and is incomplete. In the table there are about 350,000 clones, approximately 86% of which are singletons. Overall study findings and caveats: CD8+ and CD4+ T cells specific for spike reportedly responded with substantial breadth after vaccination.

The TCR was taken from a person aged 18-60 years who received the Ad26.COV2.S COVID-19 vaccine or a placebo. This chain connects TRBV7-2 to TRBJ1-1, with D possibly TRBD1 on 5 matching bases. Material: peripheral blood, obtained in a trial of Ad26.COV2.S vaccine versus placebo. The CDR3 here is CASSLKKWTTENTEAFF. The CDR3 nucleotides are TGTGCCAGCAGCCTCAAAAAATGGACAACGGAGAACACTGAAGCTTTCTTT.